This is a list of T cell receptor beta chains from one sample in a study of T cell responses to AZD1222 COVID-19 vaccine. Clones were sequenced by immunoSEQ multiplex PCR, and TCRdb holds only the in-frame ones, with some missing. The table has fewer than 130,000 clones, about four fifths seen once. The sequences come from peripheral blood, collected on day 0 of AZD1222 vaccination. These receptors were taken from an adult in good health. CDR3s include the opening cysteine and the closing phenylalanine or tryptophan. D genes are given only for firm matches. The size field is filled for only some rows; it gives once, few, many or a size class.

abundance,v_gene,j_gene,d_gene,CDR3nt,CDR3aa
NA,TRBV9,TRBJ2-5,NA,TGTGCCAGCAGCGCCGGGGGGACAGCGGTTCCCCAGTACTTC,CASSAGGTAVPQYF
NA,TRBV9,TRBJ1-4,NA,TGTGCCAGCAGCGACGGACTGAGTGAAAAACTGTTTTTT,CASSDGLSEKLFF
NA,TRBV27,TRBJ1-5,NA,TGTGCCAGCAGCTTGGGAATAGGGAGGGATCAGCCCCAGCATTTT,CASSLGIGRDQPQHF
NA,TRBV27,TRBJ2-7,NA,TGTGCCAGCAGTTTATCGCGGGCGGGAAGACCCTACGAGCAGTACTTC,CASSLSRAGRPYEQYF
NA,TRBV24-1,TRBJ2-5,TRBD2,TGTGCCACGTCAAAACCGGGACTAGCGGGGGAACAGACCCAGTACTTC,CATSKPGLAGEQTQYF
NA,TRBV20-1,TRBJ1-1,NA,TGCAGTGCTGCCTTGGGAGCCGCCGCTTTCTTT,CSAALGAAAFF
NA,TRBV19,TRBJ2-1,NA,TGTGCCAGTAGTTTACAGAACAATGAGCAGTTCTTC,CASSLQNNEQFF
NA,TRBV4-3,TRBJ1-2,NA,TGCGCCAGCAGCCAAGGGTTGGGGGGAGGTGGCTATGGCTACACCTTC,CASSQGLGGGGYGYTF
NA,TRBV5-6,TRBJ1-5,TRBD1,TGTGCCAGCAGCTTGGCCGGGACAGGGGGCAATCAGCCCCAGCATTTT,CASSLAGTGGNQPQHF
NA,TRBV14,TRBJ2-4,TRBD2,TGTGCCAGCAGCCCTTCCATACTAGCGGGAAACAATATCGGCAAAAACATTCAGTACTTC,CASSPSILAGNNIGKNIQYF
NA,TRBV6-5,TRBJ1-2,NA,TGTGCCAGCAGTTACATCGCCGGAGGGAATGGCTACACCTTC,CASSYIAGGNGYTF
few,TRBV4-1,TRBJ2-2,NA,TGCGCCAGCAGTGACCCGGGCCGAGGGACCGGGGAGCTGTTTTTT,CASSDPGRGTGELFF
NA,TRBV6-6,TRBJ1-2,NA,TGTGCCAGCAAATCGGGGGCTGGTGGCTACACCTTC,CASKSGAGGYTF
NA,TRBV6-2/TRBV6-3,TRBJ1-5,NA,TGTGCCAGCAGTTACCCGAGGTGGGGGTCTAGGAATCAGCCCCAGCATTTT,CASSYPRWGSRNQPQHF
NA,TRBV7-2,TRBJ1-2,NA,TGTGCCAGCAGATCCTCGATAGTGGGCGGCTACACCTTC,CASRSSIVGGYTF
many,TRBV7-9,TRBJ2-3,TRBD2,TGTGCCAGCAGGCGGAGCGGGAGCCATATAGATACGCAGTATTTT,CASRRSGSHIDTQYF
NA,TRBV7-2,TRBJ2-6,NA,TGTGCCAGCAGCTTCACCGGAGGTGGGGCCAACGTCCTGACTTTC,CASSFTGGGANVLTF
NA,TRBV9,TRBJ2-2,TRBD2,TGTGCCAGCAGCTCTGGGACTAGACGGACCGGGGAGCTGTTTTTT,CASSSGTRRTGELFF
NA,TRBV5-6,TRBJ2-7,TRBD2,TGTGCCAGCAGCTTAACTAGCGGGAACTACGAGCAGTACTTC,CASSLTSGNYEQYF